The source of this T cell receptor beta chain is a study of blood T cell repertoires in COVID-19. The CDR3 is 14 residues long. Per germline, CDR1 GTSNPN and CDR2 SVGIG (reference sequence). V lost 3 bases and J 5 bases, leaving 16 bases between the germline ends. The table lists this clone with a count of one. In the original workflow: It was from reference gene primer amplification that nucleated cell counts were estimated. The method was immunoSEQ multiplex PCR; TCRdb's version includes in-frame clones alone and lacks a portion of them. V, J and clone size derive from that table, while D and trimming were established from the DNA sequence. The sample has 380,000 or so clones, 70% to 90% seen once.

This receptor was identified in a man aged 35 to 55 with acute or convalescent COVID-19. The chain has TRBV30 and TRBJ1-1, with a tentative D call TRBD1 (6 bases). The specimen was peripheral blood. The CDR3 loop is CAWRSGAPGTEAFF. The CDR3 DNA sequence: TGTGCCTGGAGGTCAGGGGCCCCAGGAACTGAAGCTTTCTTT.